Listed below are T cell receptor beta chains from one sample, sequenced in a study of cytomegalovirus exposure and HLA in healthy donors. Repertoires were generated with immunoSEQ multiplex PCR, while TCRdb's copy carries only in-frame clones and drops some. This table holds approximately 170,000 clones, approximately 80% found once. Sequenced material: PBMCs. The receptors here all came from a boy aged 2 to 9 in good health and CMV-seronegative. The conserved cysteine and the conserved F or W are not part of the CDR3 here. Each record gives: J gene, V gene, CDR3 protein.

TRBJ2-3 | TRBV2 | ASSPDRGLADTQY
TRBJ2-2 | TRBV6-5 | ASSWDRASTGELF
TRBJ2-1 | TRBV29-1 | SASTSGSKF
TRBJ2-2 | TRBV19 | ASGQSRATGELF
TRBJ2-1 | TRBV5-4 | ASSRGGAVYNEQF
NA | TRBV6-6 | ASSYISGRGEQY
TRBJ1-1 | TRBV29-1 | SVGTRRGLNTEAF
TRBJ2-7 | TRBV4-3 | ASSQDAFWREHYEQY
TRBJ2-5 | TRBV23-1 | ASSPGQDKETQY
TRBJ2-5 | TRBV2 | ASSDLLAGQETQY
TRBJ2-1 | TRBV9 | ASSGRQGNEQF
TRBJ1-3 | TRBV25-1 | ASSEYPGSGNTIY
TRBJ2-1 | TRBV6-1 | ASSGRVRRDEQF
TRBJ1-5 | TRBV7-8 | ASSLGGTGEYNQPQH
TRBJ2-5 | TRBV2 | ASSVLAGGRGTQY
TRBJ2-3 | TRBV14 | ASSHEAHGLPS
TRBJ2-7 | TRBV27 | ASSLGTSGVEQY
TRBJ1-1 | TRBV29-1 | SVEEDRGDTEAF
TRBJ2-5 | TRBV7-9 | ASSHSPSGEKETQY
TRBJ2-7 | TRBV4-1 | ASSQDRQGAIYEQY
TRBJ2-7 | TRBV2 | ASSGQLGYEQY
TRBJ2-4 | TRBV11-2 | ASSLVLGGQDIQY
TRBJ2-3 | TRBV5-4 | ASSPETSGSVTDTQY
TRBJ1-4 | TRBV30 | ACDREPNEKLF
TRBJ2-7 | TRBV15 | ATSRGGQGNHEQY
TRBJ2-7 | TRBV10-3 | AISSDSETPYEQY
TRBJ1-1 | TRBV30 | AWSLKGGAEAF
TRBJ2-1 | TRBV27 | ASSPPGLLVNEQF
TRBJ2-5 | TRBV30 | AWSLSGGETQY
TRBJ2-2 | TRBV4-3 | ASSQDMASANTGELF
TRBJ1-4 | TRBV7-2 | ASSPSQGGEKLF
TRBJ1-1 | TRBV19 | ASSISGMNTEAF
TRBJ2-1 | TRBV6-5 | ASRVTSGGANEQF
TRBJ1-1 | TRBV28 | ASSSPRATGGMAEAF
TRBJ2-2 | TRBV7-9 | ASSLVSGSNTGELF
TRBJ2-2 | TRBV19 | ASKGLRRGTGELL
TRBJ2-3 | TRBV30 | AFSGGRADTQY
TRBJ2-3 | TRBV19 | ASSIGYSGDTQY
TRBJ2-5 | TRBV29-1 | SVEEQLRQETQY
TRBJ1-1 | TRBV5-1 | ASSNGLGGTEAF
TRBJ1-4 | TRBV7-8 | ASSRATFYRDRESEKLF
TRBJ1-3 | TRBV9 | ASSVTSENTIY
TRBJ1-5 | TRBV30 | AWSVQNRVNQPQH
TRBJ1-1 | TRBV2 | ASSPERGDTEAF
TRBJ2-3 | TRBV4-1 | ASSHGPLAGVGGTDTQY
TRBJ1-2 | TRBV19 | ASKDSWNYGYT
TRBJ2-2 | TRBV7-2 | ASSPERGGLPGELF
TRBJ1-1 | TRBV2 | ASSLDGDTEAF
TRBJ2-3 | TRBV11-3 | ASSFGGQGVDTQY
TRBJ1-2 | TRBV30 | AWSPGTGFSHRGYT
NA | TRBV5-1 | ASSLGQATYEQY
TRBJ2-1 | TRBV6-6 | ASSYAAGGENEQF
TRBJ2-5 | TRBV30 | AGSRPGSRETQY
TRBJ1-3 | TRBV7-2 | ASSLAFDTNRGNTIY